The 26 T cell receptor beta chains in this list originate from one sample, sequenced in a study of radiotherapy plus CTLA-4 blockade in lung cancer. Measured with immunoSEQ multiplex PCR; TCRdb has only the in-frame clones, and not every one. The sample shows roughly 44,000 clones, about 88% of them seen only once. The material sequenced was peripheral blood, taken from a patient treated with radiotherapy plus ipilimumab. The origin of the receptors is a human donor with non-small cell lung cancer whose response to radiotherapy plus ipilimumab could not be evaluated.

The J gene is TRBJ1-3, the V gene TRBV2; D is unclear. Trimming removed 8 bases at V and 3 bases at J, with 11 bases between. The CDR3 is 13 residues long. Germline V CDR1 and CDR2: SNHLY, FYNNEI. Written as DNA, the CDR3 is TGTGCCAGCGGGCTGTCAAGTGGAAACACCATATATTTT. This codes for CASGLSSGNTIYF.

This chain connects TRBV4-2 to TRBJ1-2, with D uncertain. The germline V and J ends were trimmed by 0 bases and 4 bases, with 9 bases remaining between them. The CDR3 sequence is 14 residues long. Germline-derived CDR1 and CDR2 are LGHNA and YNFKEQ. CDR3 region: CASSQDVGTYGYTF. The CDR3 bases are TGTGCCAGCAGCCAAGATGTTGGCACCTATGGCTACACCTTC.

The chain employs TRBV28 and TRBJ2-3; D ambiguous. The CDR3 spans 13 residues. The ends were cut back, 2 bases at V and 0 bases at J, with 3 bases in the middle. Germline V gene data show CDR1 as MDHEN and CDR2 as SYDVKM. The CDR3 DNA reads TGTGCCAGCAGTTTAATAAGCACAGATACGCAGTATTTT. Amino acids: CASSLISTDTQYF.

The chain carries TRBV25-1 and TRBJ2-7; TRBD2 matches at 10 bases. The V gene's germline CDR1 is MGHDK and CDR2 SYGVNS. Trimming cost V 7 bases and J 0 bases; bases outside gene matches: 3. The CDR3 runs to 14 residues. The CDR3 DNA sequence: TGTGCCAGCAATGGACTAGCGGACTCCTACGAGCAGTACTTC. Translated: CASNGLADSYEQYF.

The chain links TRBV28 to TRBJ1-2, with 7 bases lining up with TRBD1. With 5 bases clipped from V and 2 bases from J, the junction kept 8 bases outside the gene matches. The CDR3 contains 15 residues. Germline lookup yields CDR1 MDHEN and CDR2 SYDVKM. As DNA, the CDR3 is TGTGCCAGCAGTCCCCGGGACAGCTTCAACTATGGCTACACCTTC. This sequence encodes CASSPRDSFNYGYTF.

This chain connects TRBV5-4 to TRBJ1-5; 8 nucleotides match TRBD1. With 0 bases clipped from V and 3 bases from J, the junction kept 2 bases outside the gene matches. CDR1 and CDR2 from the germline V gene are SGHNT and YYREEE (reference sequence). CDR3 length: 15 residues. The CDR3: CASSLGGQVNQPQHF. Here the CDR3 DNA reads TGTGCCAGCAGCTTGGGGGGACAGGTCAATCAGCCCCAGCATTTT.

The chain is built from TRBV5-1 and TRBJ2-1; D perhaps matches TRBD2 (6 bases). Trimming removed 3 bases at V and 9 bases at J, with 10 bases between. Germline V lookup: CDR1 SGHRS, CDR2 YFSETQ. This CDR3 spans 12 amino acids. This CDR3 reads CASSSAGGEQFF. The DNA for the CDR3 is TGCGCCAGCAGCTCAGCCGGGGGTGAGCAGTTCTTC.

This rearrangement joins TRBV30 to TRBJ1-1, with 7 bases matching TRBD1. V trimming: 0 bases; J trimming: 8 bases; junction bases outside the gene matches: 6. CDR1 and CDR2 from the germline V gene are GTSNPN and SVGIG (reference sequence). The CDR3 extends over 13 amino acids. The CDR3 protein is CAWSVRTGSEAFF. CDR3 nucleotide sequence: TGTGCCTGGAGTGTAAGGACAGGAAGCGAAGCTTTCTTT.

This clone was counted only a few times. The V call is TRBV6-1, the J call TRBJ2-1, with 9 bases that match TRBD2. V lost 6 bases and J lost 10; bases outside the gene matches: 13. Germline assignment: CDR1 MNHNS and CDR2 SASEGT. The CDR3 covers 15 residues. The CDR3 DNA reads as TGTGCCAGCAGATTGGGGCGGGAGGGTTCAGGAGAGCAGTTCTTC. Protein product: CASRLGREGSGEQFF.

The count of this clone is one. The chain couples TRBV5-6 to TRBJ2-2; 7 bases fit TRBD2. This CDR3 region has 16 residues. The trim removed 2 bases at V and 7 bases at J, leaving 11 bases unmatched. Germline V gives CDR1 SGHDT, CDR2 YYEEEE. The CDR3 sequence is CASSFTSAIIDGELFF. The CDR3 nucleotides are TGTGCCAGCAGCTTCACTAGCGCGATTATTGACGGGGAGCTGTTTTTT.

This rearrangement joins TRBV6-6 to TRBJ1-4; D may be TRBD1 (5 bases). The V gene's germline CDR1 is MNHNY and CDR2 SVGAGI (reference sequence). The CDR3 is 15 amino acids. The V end was cut by 5 bases, the J end by 2 bases, with 12 bases between. CDR3 loop: CASSTRGSTNEKLFF. CDR3 nucleotides: TGTGCCAGCAGTACTCGGGGGTCGACTAATGAAAAACTGTTTTTT.

CDR3 sequence (DNA): TGCGCCAGCAGCATGGACAGGGGGTATTCACCCCTCCACTTT. It yields the protein CASSMDRGYSPLHF. The chain combines TRBV5-1 with TRBJ1-6, with 10 bases lining up with TRBD1. With 4 bases clipped from V and 8 bases from J, the junction kept 3 bases outside the gene matches. This CDR3 is built from 14 residues. Germline V lookup: CDR1 SGHRS, CDR2 YFSETQ.

The CDR3 here is CASRQTGQGPEKLFF. Here the CDR3 DNA reads TGTGCCAGCAGACAGACGGGACAAGGCCCTGAAAAACTGTTTTTT. This chain joins TRBV5-4 and TRBJ1-4; D possibly corresponds to TRBD1 (6 bases). The CDR3 length is 15 residues. Trimming took 5 bases from V and 7 from J, leaving 18 bases between them. CDR1 SGHNT and CDR2 YYREEE come from the germline V gene (reference sequence). The full variable domain, in which reference TRBV5-4 and TRBJ1-4 provide the parts outside the CDR3, is ETGVTQSPTHLIKTRGQQVTLRCSSQSGHNTVSWYQQALGQGPQFIFQYYREEENGRGNFPPRFSGLQFPNYSSELNVNALELDDSALYLCASRQTGQGPEKLFFGSGTQLSVL.

The chain carries TRBV7-2 and TRBJ2-3; 8 bases fit TRBD1. CDR3 length: 19 amino acids. Per the germline V gene, CDR1 is SGHTA and CDR2 is FQGNSA. V shed 4 bases and J 6 bases; nucleotides not matched to a gene: 21. The CDR3 sequence: CASSSRLRFRDRRPDTQYF. CDR3 DNA: TGTGCCAGCAGCTCCCGGCTCCGTTTCCGGGACAGGCGTCCGGATACGCAGTATTTT.

The rearrangement joins TRBV5-4 to TRBJ2-7; TRBD1 matches 12 bases. V trimming: 4 bases; J trimming: 1 base; junction bases outside the gene matches: 3. CDR3 length: 15 residues. From germline, CDR1 is SGHNT and CDR2 YYREEE (reference sequence). DNA of the CDR3: TGTGCCAGCAGCAAGGGACAGGGGGCTTCCTACGAGCAGTACTTC. It yields the protein CASSKGQGASYEQYF.

The genes are TRBV19 and TRBJ2-2; the match to TRBD1 covers 7 bases. The V gene's germline CDR1 is LNHDA and CDR2 SQIVND (reference sequence). CDR3 length: 15 residues. J was trimmed by 0 bases and V by 6 bases; bases with no gene match: 4. CDR3 DNA sequence: TGTGCCAGTAGCCAGGGGACAGCGAACACCGGGGAGCTGTTTTTT. This sequence encodes CASSQGTANTGELFF.

This clone was seen a few times. The V gene is TRBV7-2, the J gene TRBJ2-7, with 11 bases identical to TRBD2. J was trimmed by 2 bases and V by 5 bases; bases with no gene match: 5. CDR1 is SGHTA and CDR2 is FQGNSA in the germline V gene. This CDR3 region has 15 residues. For the CDR3, the DNA is TGTGCCAGCAGCCCCCAGACTAGCGGGGCCTACGAGCAGTACTTC. Translated: CASSPQTSGAYEQYF.

This rearrangement joins TRBV19 to TRBJ2-7; 8 bases map to TRBD1. Germline V gene lookup returns CDR1 LNHDA and CDR2 SQIVND (reference sequence). The CDR3 loop spans 13 amino acids. Trimming cost V 0 bases and J 9 bases; bases outside gene matches: 4. CDR3 loop: CASSIDGTGGQYF. The CDR3 nucleotides are TGTGCCAGTAGTATAGATGGTACAGGGGGGCAGTACTTC.

This chain connects TRBV10-2 to TRBJ1-6; no reliable D call. V lost 5 bases to trimming and J lost 0 bases, with 8 bases between them. This CDR3 is 15 amino acids long. Germline assignment: CDR1 WSHSY and CDR2 SAAADI. The CDR3 reads CASSPGSSYNSPLHF. DNA for the CDR3: TGCGCCAGCAGTCCCGGGAGCTCCTATAATTCACCCCTCCACTTT.

This chain links TRBV7-2 with TRBJ1-2; D is undetermined. Looked up from germline, CDR1 is SGHTA and CDR2 is FQGNSA. The CDR3 is 15 amino acids. V gave up 5 bases and J gave up 2 bases, with 15 bases separating them. CDR3 region: CASSPQTVLNYGYTF. Here the CDR3 DNA reads TGTGCCAGCAGCCCCCAAACAGTTTTGAACTATGGCTACACCTTC. The full variable domain, its missing parts supplied by reference TRBV7-2 and TRBJ1-2, is GAGVSQSPSNKVTEKGKDVELRCDPISGHTALYWYRQSLGQGLEFLIYFQGNSAPDKSGLPSDRFSAERTGGSVSTLTIQRTQQEDSAVYLCASSPQTVLNYGYTFGSGTRLTVV.

The rearrangement joins TRBV28 to TRBJ2-5, with D possibly matching TRBD1 (5 bases). The V and J ends lost 5 bases and 13 bases respectively, with 26 bases between them. This CDR3 has 15 amino acids. Germline values: CDR1 MDHEN, CDR2 SYDVKM. The CDR3 DNA follows: TGTGCCAGCAGTACAGCCAGGGCCAGTGTAAGAGAAAGGTACTTC. Protein product: CASSTARASVRERYF.

The J gene is TRBJ2-5, the V gene TRBV11-2, with 9 bases that match TRBD2. The CDR3 covers 17 residues. Germline assignment: CDR1 SGHAT and CDR2 FQNNGV. The J segment lost 4 bases and the V segment lost 5 bases, leaving 14 bases of the junction unmatched. CDR3 protein: CASSMRAGGRGRETQYF. CDR3 DNA: TGTGCCAGCAGCATGCGAGCGGGGGGCAGGGGACGAGAGACCCAGTACTTC. The full variable domain, in which reference TRBV11-2 and TRBJ2-5 provide the parts outside the CDR3, is EAGVAQSPRYKIIEKRQSVAFWCNPISGHATLYWYQQILGQGPKLLIQFQNNGVVDDSQLPKDRFSAERLKGVDSTLKIQPAKLEDSAVYLCASSMRAGGRGRETQYFGPGTRLLVL.

This clone was picked up one time. This chain joins TRBV6-1 and TRBJ1-1; a possible D gene is TRBD1 (5 bases). The V gene's germline CDR1 is MNHNS and CDR2 SASEGT. This CDR3 region has 15 residues. Trimming took 2 bases from V and 3 from J, leaving 13 bases between them. The CDR3 sequence is CASSESIGHYTEAFF. The CDR3 DNA reads TGTGCCAGCAGTGAAAGCATCGGACATTACACTGAAGCTTTCTTT.

The V gene is TRBV30, the J gene TRBJ2-6; tentative D call: TRBD2 (6 bases). The V end lost 8 bases, the J end lost 0 bases, and 17 bases lay between the germline ends. Germline CDR1 reads GTSNPN; CDR2 reads SVGIG (reference sequence). The CDR3 covers 16 residues. CDR3 region: CAPLGGAISGANVLTF. The CDR3 region has the DNA TGTGCCCCCCTGGGCGGGGCGATCTCTGGGGCCAACGTCCTGACTTTC.

This clone appeared a single time. V usage is TRBV30 and J usage is TRBJ2-5; possible D gene TRBD2, 6 bases. In germline, CDR1 is GTSNPN, CDR2 SVGIG (reference sequence). This CDR3 region has 10 residues. V was cut by 5 bases and J by 5 bases, with 6 bases left in between. The CDR3 nucleotides are TGTGCCTGGGGGAGGGAGACCCAGTACTTC. Protein product: CAWGRETQYF.

V and J are TRBV10-3 and TRBJ2-7; D is undetermined. V was trimmed by 2 bases and J by 4 bases, leaving 9 bases between them. Germline CDR1 ENHRY, CDR2 SYGVKD. The CDR3 has 13 amino acids. The CDR3 here is CAISETLTYEQYF. The CDR3 bases are TGTGCCATCAGTGAGACCCTGACTTACGAGCAGTACTTC.